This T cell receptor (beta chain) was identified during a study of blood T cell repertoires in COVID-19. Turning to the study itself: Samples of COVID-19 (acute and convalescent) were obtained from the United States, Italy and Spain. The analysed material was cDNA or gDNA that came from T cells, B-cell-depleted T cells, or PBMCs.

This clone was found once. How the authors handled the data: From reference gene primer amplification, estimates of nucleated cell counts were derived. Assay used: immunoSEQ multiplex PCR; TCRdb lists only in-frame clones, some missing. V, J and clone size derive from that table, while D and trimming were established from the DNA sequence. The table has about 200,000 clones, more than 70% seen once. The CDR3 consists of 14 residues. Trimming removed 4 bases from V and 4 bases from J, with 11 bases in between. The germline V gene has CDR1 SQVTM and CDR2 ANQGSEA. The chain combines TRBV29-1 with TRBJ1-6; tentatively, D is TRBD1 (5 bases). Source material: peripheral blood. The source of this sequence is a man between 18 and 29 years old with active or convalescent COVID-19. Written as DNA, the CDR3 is TGCAGCGTTGCTGACAGTCGATATAATTCACCCCTCCACTTT. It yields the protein CSVADSRYNSPLHF.